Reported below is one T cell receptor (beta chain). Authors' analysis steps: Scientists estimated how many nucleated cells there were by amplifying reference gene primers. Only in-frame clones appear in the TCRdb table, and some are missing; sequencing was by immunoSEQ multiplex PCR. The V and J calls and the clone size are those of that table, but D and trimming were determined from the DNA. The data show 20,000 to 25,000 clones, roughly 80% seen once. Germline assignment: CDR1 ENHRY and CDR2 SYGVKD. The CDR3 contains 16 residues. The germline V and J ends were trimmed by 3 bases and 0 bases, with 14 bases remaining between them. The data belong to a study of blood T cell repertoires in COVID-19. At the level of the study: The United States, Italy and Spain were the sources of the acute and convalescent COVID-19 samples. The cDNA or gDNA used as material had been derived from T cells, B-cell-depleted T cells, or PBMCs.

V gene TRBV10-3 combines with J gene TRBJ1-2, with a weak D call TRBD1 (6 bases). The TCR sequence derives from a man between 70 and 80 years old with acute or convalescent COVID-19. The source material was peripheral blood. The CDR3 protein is CAISDIPDRANYGYTF. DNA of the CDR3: TGTGCCATCAGTGACATCCCGGACAGAGCTAACTATGGCTACACCTTC.